This TCR beta chain was identified during a study of blood T cell repertoires in COVID-19 (dated by TCRdb to between 2020 and 2021). Study-wide context: Samples covering the acute and convalescent phases of COVID-19 were provided by collaborators in the United States, Italy and Spain. The material from the prospective study consisted of cDNA or gDNA derived from T cells, B-cell-depleted T cells, or PBMCs. The dataset comprised deeply sampled blood TCRbeta repertoires from subjects exposed to, actively infected with, or recovered from COVID-19. The repertoires were released in a freely available public database meant as a resource for research on the immune response to SARS-CoV-2. The samples were drawn from the first 160 participants of the ongoing ImmuneRACE study and from 1,254 subjects provided by 6 global collaborators. The sample metadata nearly always contained a de-identified subject ID, COVID-19 status, age in years and sex. Where available, HLA class I and class II types were taken from metadata supplied by the sample provider and were not determined by assay-based typing. The research as a whole found: Clinical and demographic metadata were provided uncurated, with the amount varying by source and participant.

Including the terminal cysteine and phenylalanine, the CDR3 comprises 12 residues. The DNA shown is the 36-base CDR3, in frame from base 1. V is clipped by 7 bases and J by 3 bases, and the sequence between their germline boundaries is 10 bases long. CDR1 and CDR2 (SGHRS, YFSETQ) derive from the germline V gene. TCRbeta CDR3 regions were amplified from genomic DNA by means of the immunoSEQ Assay, a bias-controlled multiplex PCR. The published analysis was carried out like this. Within the assay, amplification of reference gene primers was used to estimate how many nucleated cells each sample contained. Sequence reads were collapsed and filtered to measure the absolute abundance of every unique TCRbeta CDR3 rearrangement. For each sample, productive Simpson clonality was calculated by taking the square root of Simpson's diversity index across productive rearrangements. Here the immuneACCESS table is served through TCRdb, limited to in-frame sequences with V and J called. Missing clones are a known gap in these copies; in checked studies unresolved V genes cover under half, and the rest lacks a known reason. V and J calls and clone size are as listed in that table; D and trimming were resolved from the DNA. For this sample the table gives roughly 86,000 clones, of which about 83% were detected only once. The ten most abundant clones make up more than 2% of the sample.

Each collaborating institution followed its own protocols to collect whole blood in K2EDTA tubes. For TCRbeta analysis, collaborator samples were shipped as frozen whole blood, as isolated PBMCs, or as DNA extracted from either sample type. In the case of this clone: This clone's antigen is unknown. No qualities accompany the bases; no much larger clone lies one base away.

This TCR was sampled from a woman in her 70s with acute or convalescent COVID-19. The rearranged chain carries TRBV5-1 and TRBJ1-1, with an unclear D gene assignment. Sequenced sample: peripheral blood. The sequenced DNA: TGCGCCAGCGCCGAGGGCTACACTGAAGCTTTCTTT. It is translated as CASAEGYTEAFF.